The sequence of this T cell receptor beta chain was determined in a study of blood T cells in healthy people across ages (dated by TCRdb to between 2015 and 2016). Regarding the study in general: In model experiments, roughly one uniquely barcoded TCR beta cDNA molecule per two T cells was captured by template switching. Using deep sequencing normalized with unique cDNA molecular identifiers, the study measured how TCR beta repertoire diversity changes with age. The donors were divided into four age groups: young (average 16 years), middle-aged (around 37), aged (under 70) and long-lived (around 87). To avoid experimental bias, donors of different ages were randomly spread across the sequencing lanes. The study analyzed two additional independent replicas of 1 million unique cDNA reads from the same blood draw for two donors, one aged 18 to 29 and one aged 80 or older.

Study-wide findings and limitations: Estimates of total diversity from one million sequenced T cells were regarded as lower bounds and underestimates. Because profiling used bulk unsorted PBMCs, naive and antigen-experienced compartments could not be compared conclusively. A strong correlation was found between observed TCR beta diversity and the percentage of naive T cells measured by flow cytometry. Compared with the aged group, more naive CD4+ T cells, fewer expanded clones and increased TCR diversity were shown by the long-lived group, suggesting age selection. As age increased, observed TCR beta diversity per million T cells dropped in a roughly linear way, and a significant reduction was already evident by age around 41. Because the CMV infection status of the donors was unknown, age-related changes in expanded clonotypes may potentially have been confounded.

The library was obtained by 5' RACE. Instrument used: Illumina HiSeq 2500. A second PCR of roughly 7 to 11 cycles was performed with a sample-barcoded 5' primer and a J-beta primer mix. A template-switch 5' adaptor carrying 12 random nucleotides introduced a unique molecular identifier onto each TCR beta cDNA molecule. Each sample yielded at least 3 million CDR3-containing paired-end reads. First-strand cDNA was synthesized from all RNA with the Mint cDNA synthesis kit, primed by a TRBC-specific oligonucleotide. Following uracil-DNA glycosylase treatment, a first 18-cycle PCR with universal primers M1SS and BC2_uni_R was performed on all cDNA. The original pipeline was this. Each sample was normalized by randomly selecting 1 million high-quality reads, each carrying a distinct molecular identifier. Reads sharing molecular identifiers were discarded rather than binned into consensus sequences. MiTCR, set to a Q25 quality threshold and the strictest error-elimination algorithm, was used for CDR3 identification, clonotype clustering and error correction. A nonparametric unseen species model using Euler transformation provided a lower-bound estimate of total TCR beta diversity. The public reads were reprocessed in TCRdb via fastp at Q25 and MiXCR, keeping in-frame beta chains. Rows are unified per CDR3 protein, each entry keeping the most common DNA and genes. V and J calls and clone size were set by TCRdb, not the authors. The table for this sample lists over a million distinct CDR3 sequences; over 35% of them were counted only once. The top ten hold under 20% of the sample.

The donors were roughly 39 Caucasian individuals from Russia, aged about 6 to 95 years, who were systemically healthy. Each donor gave about 9.7 milliliters of peripheral blood, drawn into EDTA-treated Vacutainer tubes. Ficoll-Paque density-gradient centrifugation was used to isolate PBMCs, with at least 6 million obtained per sample. Total RNA was extracted from PBMCs with Trizol reagent, with at least 5.5 micrograms obtained per sample. The percentages of naive CD45RAhigh/CD27high T cells were determined by flow cytometry on a PBMC aliquot from every donor. For this clonotype: Its antigen is unknown. It has no much larger one-base neighbor in the sample; base qualities were not kept.

The CDR3 runs 12 residues from the cysteine to the phenylalanine. Only the CDR3 DNA stays, 36 bases, in frame from base 1. Between the V and J ends, shortened by 7 bases and 3 bases respectively, the junction contains 10 bases. The clonotype was recovered from a woman aged 55 to 70 in good health. In this chain, TRBV12-3 or TRBV12-4 is recombined with TRBJ2-7; the D gene is possibly TRBD1 or TRBD2, with 7 bases matching each. The sample taken for sequencing was blood. Here the CDR3 is given as CASTGGVYEQYF. Read as DNA, the sequence is TGTGCCAGCACAGGGGGGGTCTACGAGCAGTACTTC.